These 20 T cell receptor beta chains came from one sample sequenced in a study of shared clonotypes between healthy human individuals (dated by TCRdb to the early 2020s). CD8 naive samples were CD45RO-negative cells positively selected for CCR7, giving a CD45RA+CCR7+ population that excluded TemRA cells. Libraries were built with the immunoSEQ multiplex PCR assay. This immuneACCESS table, as held by TCRdb, lists in-frame sequences with V and J called but not all clones. Of the missing ones, under half trace to an unresolved V gene in checked studies; the others have no known cause. The sample table lists over 2 million clones, less than 95% of them with a count of one. The ten largest clonotypes hold about 1.1% of the sample. Sequences were obtained from naive CD8+ T cells sorted from blood. The cell subset or site label of this sample denotes: CD45RA+CCR7+. The origin of the receptors is a young man in good health.

This chain connects TRBV5-1 to TRBJ2-7, with TRBD1 as a possible D gene (6 bases). The V end was cut by 4 bases, the J end by 2 bases, with 16 bases between. CDR1 is SGHRS and CDR2 is YFSETQ in the germline V gene. The CDR3 contains 15 residues. CDR3 protein: CASSPLTGQPYEQYF. CDR3 coding DNA: TGCGCCAGCAGCCCCTTGACAGGACAACCCTACGAGCAGTACTTC.

The chain has TRBV9 and TRBJ1-4; unclear D gene. The CDR3 sequence is 15 residues long. Germline lookup yields CDR1 SGDLS and CDR2 YYNGEE. Trimming took 3 bases from V and 6 from J, leaving 15 bases between them. The CDR3 DNA reads TGTGCCAGCAGCGCCGGAGGAGGCTGGGATGAAAAACTGTTTTTT. Protein sequence: CASSAGGGWDEKLFF. Full variable domain (remainder filled in from reference TRBV9 and TRBJ1-4): DSGVTQTPKHLITATGQRVTLRCSPRSGDLSVYWYQQSLDQGLQFLIQYYNGEERAKGNILERFSAQQFPDLHSELNLSSLELGDSALYFCASSAGGGWDEKLFFGSGTQLSVL.

The gene calls are TRBV2 and TRBJ1-6; D unresolved. Germline loops: CDR1 SNHLY, CDR2 FYNNEI. Trimming shortened V by 4 bases and J by 10 bases, and 8 bases separated the two germline ends. The CDR3 runs to 12 residues. The DNA for the CDR3 is TGTGCCAGCAGTGGCGGGGAGTCACCCCTCCACTTT. Protein: CASSGGESPLHF.

The CDR3 region has the DNA TGTGCCAGCAGCCAGGGGGACAGCTATGGCTACACCTTC. Translated, it gives CASSQGDSYGYTF. The V gene is TRBV27, the J gene TRBJ1-2; TRBD1 agrees at 7 bases. Germline V gene data show CDR1 as MNHEY and CDR2 as SMNVEV (reference sequence). CDR3 length: 13 amino acids. The V segment lost 6 bases and the J segment 4 bases; nucleotides outside the gene matches: 5.

Note on this clone: This sample includes further DNA sequences coding for the same CDR3. This sequence joins TRBV6-5 and TRBJ2-7; perhaps D is TRBD1 or TRBD2 (6 bases each). Trimming removed 2 bases at V and 4 bases at J, with 12 bases between. Looked up from germline, CDR1 is MNHEY and CDR2 is SVGAGI. The CDR3 has 14 amino acids. CDR3 sequence: CASSYAGGGYEQYF. CDR3 coding DNA: TGTGCCAGCAGTTACGCAGGAGGGGGATACGAGCAGTACTTC.

The chain employs TRBV2 and TRBJ2-1; D not certain. Trimming shortened V by 7 bases and J by 0 bases, and 13 bases separated the two germline ends. This CDR3 is 15 amino acids long. The germline CDR1 and CDR2 sequences are SNHLY and FYNNEI. The CDR3 region is CASKGVPSSYNEQFF. In DNA form, the CDR3 reads TGTGCCAGCAAGGGTGTGCCCAGCTCCTACAATGAGCAGTTCTTC. Full variable domain (outside the CDR3, taken from reference TRBV2 and TRBJ2-1): EPEVTQTPSHQVTQMGQEVILRCVPISNHLYFYWYRQILGQKVEFLVSFYNNEISEKSEIFDDQFSVERPDGSNFTLKIRSTKLEDSAMYFCASKGVPSSYNEQFFGPGTRLTVL.

V and J are TRBV7-6 and TRBJ2-1, with 9 bases that match TRBD2. Per the germline V gene, CDR1 is SGHVS and CDR2 is FNYEAQ. The CDR3 covers 14 residues. The trim removed 1 base at V and 10 bases at J, leaving 5 bases unmatched. In nucleotides, the CDR3 is TGTGCCAGCAGCTTAGAACAGCGGGGGGCGGAGCAGTTCTTC. Translated: CASSLEQRGAEQFF.

This clone has just one count. V gene TRBV29-1 combines with J gene TRBJ2-7; perhaps TRBD1 as D (6 bases). Germline CDR1 reads SQVTM; CDR2 reads ANQGSEA. V lost 2 bases, J lost 1 base, and 12 bases lay in between. The CDR3 contains 14 residues. The CDR3 sequence is CSVEPRTDSYEQYF. The CDR3 region has the DNA TGCAGCGTTGAACCCCGGACAGATTCCTACGAGCAGTACTTC.

This clone was detected only once. This sequence joins TRBV6-6 and TRBJ2-5; TRBD2 might be the D (7 bases). Deletions cut 7 bases from V and 2 bases from J, with 14 bases between. The germline V gene has CDR1 MNHNY and CDR2 SVGAGI (reference sequence). This CDR3 has 14 residues. The CDR3 sequence is CASIWGGGQETQYF. CDR3 nucleotide sequence: TGTGCCAGCATATGGGGGGGCGGGCAAGAGACCCAGTACTTC.

Points on this clone: Other DNA sequences in the sample encode the same CDR3. In nucleotides, the CDR3 is TGTGCCAGCAGTCCCACCGGGTCGGGCAATCAGCCCCAGCATTTT. This encodes CASSPTGSGNQPQHF. The rearrangement joins TRBV6-5 to TRBJ1-5, with no clear D. Germline CDR1 is MNHEY and CDR2 is SVGAGI. Trimming took 5 bases from V and 2 from J, leaving 13 bases between them. The CDR3 has 15 amino acids.

The chain employs TRBV4-1 and TRBJ2-1; D unresolved. The CDR3 spans 14 residues. V was shortened by 6 bases and J by 6 bases, with 15 bases between the two germline ends. CDR1 MGHRA and CDR2 YSYEKL come from the germline V gene. CDR3: CASRIYTETNEQFF. CDR3 sequence (DNA): TGCGCCAGCAGGATCTATACAGAAACCAATGAGCAGTTCTTC.

The chain combines TRBV30 with TRBJ2-7, with no clear D. Per the germline V gene, CDR1 is GTSNPN and CDR2 is SVGIG (reference sequence). Trimming took off 0 bases at V and 7 bases at J, with 10 bases between the two ends. CDR3 length: 12 residues. The CDR3 spells CAWSVAGAEQYF. The DNA of the CDR3 is TGTGCCTGGAGTGTTGCAGGCGCGGAGCAGTACTTC.

This sequence joins TRBV7-8 and TRBJ1-2, with a weak D call TRBD1 (5 bases). The CDR3 is 14 amino acids. V was trimmed by 5 bases and J by 4 bases, leaving 14 bases between them. Germline-derived CDR1 and CDR2 are SGHVS and FQNEAQ. For the CDR3, the DNA is TGTGCCAGCAGCCCGCTGGGACGGCTCTATGGCTACACCTTC. Translating it yields CASSPLGRLYGYTF.

Written as DNA, the CDR3 is TGCGCCAGCAGCCCTTTGGACAGGGGGCCCTACGAGCAGTACTTC. Translating gives CASSPLDRGPYEQYF. V is TRBV4-1 and J is TRBJ2-7; 11 bases align to TRBD1. The germline V gene has CDR1 MGHRA and CDR2 YSYEKL. This CDR3 is built from 15 residues. V dropped 4 bases and J dropped 2; count of bases not matched to a gene: 4.

CDR3 coding DNA: TGTGCCAGCAGCACCGCGGGGAGCGAGGCCGGGGAGCTGTTTTTT. Protein: CASSTAGSEAGELFF. The chain joins TRBV13 to TRBJ2-2; perhaps TRBD2 as D (6 bases). Trimming pared 5 bases from V and 6 bases from J, leaving 16 bases between. Germline V gene lookup returns CDR1 PRHDT and CDR2 FYEKMQ (reference sequence). This CDR3 spans 15 amino acids.

The V call is TRBV5-6, the J call TRBJ1-6, with D perhaps matching TRBD1 (5 bases). V lost 0 bases to trimming and J lost 10 bases, with 14 bases between them. Germline-derived CDR1 and CDR2 are SGHDT and YYEEEE. This CDR3 comprises 15 residues. As DNA, the CDR3 is TGTGCCAGCAGCTTGGAGGGAGGGGAACGGTCACCCCTCCACTTT. Its translation: CASSLEGGERSPLHF. Drawing the rest from reference TRBV5-6 and TRBJ1-6, the complete variable domain is DAGVTQSPTHLIKTRGQQVTLRCSPKSGHDTVSWYQQALGQGPQFIFQYYEEEERQRGNFPDRFSGHQFPNYSSELNVNALLLGDSALYLCASSLEGGERSPLHFGNGTRLTVT.

Of note for this clone: The same CDR3 arises from other DNA sequences in this sample as well. The chain uses TRBV29-1 and TRBJ2-2, with D tentatively TRBD1 (6 bases). Germline V gene data show CDR1 as SQVTM and CDR2 as ANQGSEA. The V and J ends lost 3 bases and 4 bases respectively, with 6 bases between them. The CDR3 loop spans 12 amino acids. DNA for the CDR3: TGCAGCGTTGACAGGGGCACCGGGGAGCTGTTTTTT. Protein sequence: CSVDRGTGELFF.

The chain is built from TRBV19 and TRBJ2-2; the D gene could be TRBD1 or TRBD2 (5 bases each). The CDR3 has 14 residues. Trimming took 6 bases from V and 8 from J, leaving 16 bases between them. The germline gives CDR1 LNHDA, CDR2 SQIVND (reference sequence). The CDR3 is CASSQGPTGGELFF. Here the CDR3 DNA reads TGTGCCAGTAGCCAGGGACCAACTGGTGGGGAGCTGTTTTTT.

This sequence joins TRBV27 and TRBJ2-1, with 7 bases lining up with TRBD2. V lost 8 bases and J lost 5; bases outside the gene matches: 6. Germline CDR1 is MNHEY and CDR2 is SMNVEV (reference sequence). There are 13 residues in the CDR3. The CDR3 nucleotides are TGTGCCAGCGGATGGGGGGGACACAATGAGCAGTTCTTC. Protein product: CASGWGGHNEQFF.

The rearrangement links TRBV6-1 to TRBJ2-2; D might be TRBD2 (6 bases). Trimming left V 10 bases short and J 4 bases short, with 7 bases between. CDR3 length: 11 residues. From germline, CDR1 is MNHNS and CDR2 SASEGT. Written as DNA, the CDR3 is TGTGCCATCGGGGGCACCGGGGAGCTGTTTTTT. Amino acid sequence: CAIGGTGELFF.